This note documents a single T cell receptor beta chain sequence. Germline V gene sequence: CDR1 SGHAT, CDR2 FQDESV (reference sequence). The CDR3 extends over 13 amino acids. Trimming stripped 5 bases from V and 2 bases from J, with 8 bases between. This entry is derived from a study of control samples from healthy donors and cancer patients. Produced via immunoSEQ multiplex PCR; TCRdb's table is partial and in-frame only. The sample lists 170,000 or so clones, around 93% occurring once. This clonotype was sampled from a man aged 18-30 years in good health. Sequencing was carried out using blood. The chain employs TRBV11-1 and TRBJ2-3, with D hard to call. CDR3 nucleotide sequence: TGTGCCAGCAGCCCGATGTCCACAGATACGCAGTATTTT. Translating gives CASSPMSTDTQYF.